Shown below are 6 T cell receptor beta chains from a single sample sequenced in a study of low-dose radiotherapy and immunotherapy resistance in tumors (dated 2022 in TCRdb). TCRdb names Illumina MiniSeq as the instrument used. To make first-strand cDNA, Superscript III was used along with a set of TRAV- and TRBV-specific primers so that both the TCRalpha and TCRbeta chains were covered. A roughly 18-cycle PCR with Phusion amplified the TCRs, pairing a constant-region primer with the adapter that was attached to the V primers. Clones were called with MiXCR by TCRdb after fastp trimmed the public reads at Q25, and only in-frame beta chains were retained. When rows share a CDR3 protein, they turn into one entry using the most common DNA and genes. This sample comprises some 88,000 distinct CDR3 sequences, more than 7.5% of them detected only once. The ten largest clonotypes hold around 0.93% of the sample.

The time point label, as the study defines it: before trial treatment. The sample was PBMCs, taken before treatment. All receptors derive from a male donor with prostate cancer.

Many counts were recorded for this clonotype. V gene TRBV20-1 combines with J gene TRBJ2-7, with TRBD1 identical over 7 bases. The CDR3 contains 13 residues. V shed 0 bases, J shed 3 bases, and the junction held 2 bases outside the gene matches. From germline, CDR1 is DFQATT and CDR2 SNEGSKA (reference sequence). CDR3 DNA sequence: TGCAGTGCTAGAGAGACAGGGTACTACGAGCAGTACTTC. Encoded protein: CSARETGYYEQYF.

The chain joins TRBV27 to TRBJ2-1; perhaps TRBD2 as D (6 bases). Germline CDR1 reads MNHEY; CDR2 reads SMNVEV (reference sequence). This CDR3 spans 15 amino acids. V was trimmed by 9 bases and J by 0 bases, leaving 15 bases between them. The CDR3 is CARESSDRSYNEQFF. The CDR3 bases are TGTGCCAGGGAATCTAGCGACCGCTCCTACAATGAGCAGTTCTTC.

With regard to this clonotype: At one end, the junction sequence differs from germline, possibly due to a read error. This chain connects TRBV18 to TRBJ2-1; 11 bases line up with TRBD2. The CDR3 consists of 16 residues. The germline CDR1 and CDR2 sequences are KGHSH and LQKENI. CDR3 DNA sequence: TGTACCAGCTCACCCTTTGGGACTAGCGGCAACAATGAGCAGTTCTTC. This translates into CTSSPFGTSGNNEQFF.

This clonotype was seen at least ten times. This chain connects TRBV7-9 to TRBJ1-1, with unresolved D. This CDR3 contains 15 residues. Trimming pared 0 bases from V and 0 bases from J, leaving 8 bases between. The germline V gene encodes CDR1 SEHNR and CDR2 FQNEAQ (reference sequence). The CDR3: CASSLAFQMNTEAFF. CDR3 nucleotide sequence: TGTGCCAGCAGCTTAGCTTTCCAGATGAACACTGAAGCTTTCTTT.

This clonotype has a count of ten or more. This sequence joins TRBV19 and TRBJ2-3; tentative D call: TRBD1 (5 bases). The CDR3 spans 15 residues. Germline CDR1 reads LNHDA; CDR2 reads SQIVND (reference sequence). Trimming took 3 bases from V and 4 from J, leaving 14 bases between them. CDR3 DNA: TGTGCCAGTAGTATTCCTGGGGCTCGAGCAGATACGCAGTATTTT. It encodes CASSIPGARADTQYF. Based on the CDR3 plus reference TRBV19 and TRBJ2-3, the full variable domain is DGGITQSPKYLFRKEGQNVTLSCEQNLNHDAMYWYRQDPGQGLRLIYYSQIVNDFQKGDIAEGYSVSREKKESFPLTVTSAQKNPTAFYLCASSIPGARADTQYFGPGTRLTVL.

This clonotype was observed many times. The rearrangement uses TRBV2 and TRBJ2-7, with 8 bases fitting TRBD1. Germline CDR1 is SNHLY and CDR2 is FYNNEI. The CDR3 consists of 15 residues. Trimming cost V 4 bases and J 0 bases; bases outside gene matches: 5. CDR3 DNA: TGTGCCAGCAGTGCCCGGACAGGGAACTCCTACGAGCAGTACTTC. Translation: CASSARTGNSYEQYF.